This T cell receptor beta chain was sequenced during a study of blood T cell repertoires in COVID-19. Assay used: immunoSEQ multiplex PCR; TCRdb lists only in-frame clones, some missing. The sample shows roughly 200,000 clones, around 84% of them seen only once. Adults between roughly 18 and 100 years of age took part from approximately 24 US areas. Participants' reported clinical history set cohort assignment. Recovered Cohort 3 donors showed two negative PCRs, clearance, or symptom resolution. The germline V and J ends were trimmed by 1 base and 8 bases, with 8 bases remaining between them. This CDR3 is 12 amino acids long. Germline V gene lookup returns CDR1 SEHNR and CDR2 FQNEAQ (reference sequence).

This receptor was taken from a man aged 35-49 years who had recovered from COVID-19. V usage is TRBV7-9 and J usage is TRBJ1-2; D gene ambiguous. Sample: PBMCs or T cells enriched from blood (not recorded which). The CDR3 region has the DNA TGTGCCAGCAGCTTAGTGGCGGAAGGCTACACCTTC. Its translation: CASSLVAEGYTF.